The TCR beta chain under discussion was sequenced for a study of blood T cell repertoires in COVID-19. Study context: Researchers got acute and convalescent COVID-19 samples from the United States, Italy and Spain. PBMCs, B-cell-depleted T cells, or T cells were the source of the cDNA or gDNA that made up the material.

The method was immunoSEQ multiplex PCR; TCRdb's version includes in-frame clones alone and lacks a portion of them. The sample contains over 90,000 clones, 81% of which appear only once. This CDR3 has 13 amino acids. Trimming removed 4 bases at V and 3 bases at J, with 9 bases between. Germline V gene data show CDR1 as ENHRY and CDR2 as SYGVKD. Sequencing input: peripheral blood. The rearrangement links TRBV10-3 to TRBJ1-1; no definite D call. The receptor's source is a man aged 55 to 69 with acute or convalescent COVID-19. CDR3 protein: CAISALQYTEAFF. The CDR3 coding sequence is TGTGCCATCAGTGCCCTACAGTACACTGAAGCTTTCTTT.